This is a list of T cell receptor beta chains from one sample in a study of cytomegalovirus exposure and HLA in healthy donors. Clones were read by immunoSEQ multiplex PCR, and TCRdb kept only the in-frame ones, dropping some. The sample has 97,000 or so clones, roughly 85% seen once; the top ten hold more than 3%. The sequenced sample consisted of PBMCs. These receptors came from a woman in her 30s in good health and CMV-seronegative. Each CDR3 is given with its conserved first and last residue. D genes are given only for firm matches. Only some rows state a clone size, as once, few, many or a class for expanded clones.

abundance,j_gene,d_gene,v_gene,CDR3nt,CDR3aa
NA,TRBJ2-7,TRBD1,TRBV6-5,TGTGCCAGCAGCCGAGACAGGGCTACTTACGAGCAGTACTTC,CASSRDRATYEQYF
once,TRBJ2-3,NA,TRBV7-9,TGTGCCAGCAGCCTTTCCACAGATACGCAGTATTTT,CASSLSTDTQYF
NA,TRBJ2-1,TRBD2,TRBV7-3,TGTGCCAGCAGCTCCCTAGCGGGAGGCCCTCGGGGTGAGCAGTTCTTC,CASSSLAGGPRGEQFF
NA,TRBJ2-1,TRBD1,TRBV18,TGTGCCAGCTCCCAAACAGGGGCAAGTGAGCAGTTCTTC,CASSQTGASEQFF
NA,TRBJ1-2,NA,TRBV19,TGTGCCAGTAGTTCCCACGGAGGGGTGGAGAGCGGCTACACCTTC,CASSSHGGVESGYTF
NA,TRBJ1-4,NA,TRBV18,TGTGCCAGCTCACCCGTGGGGAGGCGTAATGAAAAACTGTTTTTT,CASSPVGRRNEKLFF
NA,TRBJ2-7,TRBD2,TRBV6-5,TGTGCCAGCAGGCTAGCGGGAGCTTTTGACGAGCAGTACTTC,CASRLAGAFDEQYF
few,TRBJ1-3,NA,TRBV5-5,TGTGCCAGCAGCTTAGCAGGGAATTCTGGAAACACCATATATTTT,CASSLAGNSGNTIYF
few,TRBJ2-7,NA,TRBV28,TGTGCCAGCACCCCGCAGGGGTTTCCCTACGAGCAGTACTTC,CASTPQGFPYEQYF
NA,TRBJ1-5,NA,TRBV27,TGTGCCAGCAGTCCCTCGGGGCAGCCCCAGCATTTT,CASSPSGQPQHF